The T cell receptor (beta chain) described here comes from a study of blood T cell repertoires in COVID-19. Measured with immunoSEQ multiplex PCR; TCRdb has only the in-frame clones, and not every one. There are roughly 350,000 clones in the sample; around 91% occur only once, and around 3.5% lies in the top ten. Germline-derived CDR1 and CDR2 are DFQATT and SNEGSKA (reference sequence). V was cut by 3 bases and J by 3 bases, with 8 bases left in between. The CDR3 is 12 residues long. Sequencing used peripheral blood. The rearrangement joins TRBV20-1 to TRBJ1-1, with no clear D. This TCR was sampled from a woman aged 18-29 years who had recovered from COVID-19. Here the CDR3 reads CSASTGDTEAFF. Written as DNA, the CDR3 is TGCAGTGCTAGTACCGGGGACACTGAAGCTTTCTTT.